The clone carrying this T cell receptor beta chain occurred many times. No antigen is known for it. The CDR3 sequence is 18 residues long. The germline V gene has CDR1 SGHAT and CDR2 FQNNGV. V gave up 5 bases and J gave up 4 bases, with 23 bases separating them. RNA was extracted from bulk tissue without any cell sorting. Between August and November 2014, newly diagnosed, chemotherapy-naive lung cancer patients underwent thoracic surgery in China. Three rounds of nested PCR, following a modified ARM-PCR protocol, produced the TCRbeta library. TCRdb reanalysed the multiplex PCR reads using MiXCR and keeps one entry per CDR3 protein. This sample has fewer than 80,000 distinct CDR3 sequences, with approximately 71% found just once. The data derive from a study of tumor and adjacent non-tumor tissue in lung cancer. Overall study findings and caveats: Shorter survival was associated with higher TCR diversity in tumors. Tumor repertoires had a smaller top 100 clone share than normal lung. TCR diversity was significantly greater in tumor than normal lung tissue.

The chain couples TRBV11-2 to TRBJ1-4; D possibly corresponds to TRBD1 (6 bases). This TCR was recovered from a woman between 65 and 79 years old with non-small cell lung cancer. Sequencing was done on a sample of lung tumor tissue. The CDR3 is CASSQPVWEQGLNEKLFF. CDR3 bases: TGTGCCAGCAGCCAACCCGTTTGGGAACAGGGACTTAATGAAAAACTGTTTTTT.